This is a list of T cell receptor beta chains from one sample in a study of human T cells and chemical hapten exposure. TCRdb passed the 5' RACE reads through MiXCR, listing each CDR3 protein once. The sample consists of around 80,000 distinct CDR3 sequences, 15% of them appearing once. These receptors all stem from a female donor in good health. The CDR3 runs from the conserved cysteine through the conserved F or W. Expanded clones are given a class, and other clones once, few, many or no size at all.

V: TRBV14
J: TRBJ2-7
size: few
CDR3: CASSHGTGASYEQYF

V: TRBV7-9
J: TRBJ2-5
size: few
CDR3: CASSHGQGKETQYF

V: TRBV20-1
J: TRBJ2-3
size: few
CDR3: CSARPGLSFGDTQYF

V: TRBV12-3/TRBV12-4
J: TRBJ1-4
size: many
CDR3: CASSLLSNEKLFF

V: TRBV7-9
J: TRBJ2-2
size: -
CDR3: CASSENTGELFF

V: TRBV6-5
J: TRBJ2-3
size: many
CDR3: CASRLTDTQYF

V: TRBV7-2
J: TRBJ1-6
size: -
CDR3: CASSFRSAGGGSPLHF

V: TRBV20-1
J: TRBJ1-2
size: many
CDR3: CSARSMQIYGYTF

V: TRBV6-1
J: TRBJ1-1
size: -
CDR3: CASSAVWGVTEAFF

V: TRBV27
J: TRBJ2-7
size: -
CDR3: CASSLSGQGPYEQYF

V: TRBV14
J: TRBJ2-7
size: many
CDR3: CASSPSRTRGHEQYF

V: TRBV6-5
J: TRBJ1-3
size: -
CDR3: CASSYTLTGSGNTIYF

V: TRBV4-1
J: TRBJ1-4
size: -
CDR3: CASSPRDSREKLFF

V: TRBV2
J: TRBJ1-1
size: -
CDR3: CASSEEKVTEAFF

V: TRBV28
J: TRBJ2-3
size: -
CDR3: CASRRATPSTDTQYF

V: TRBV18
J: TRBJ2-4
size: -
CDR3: CASSPPSGLAKNIQYF

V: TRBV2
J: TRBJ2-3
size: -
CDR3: CASSVEGSTDTQYF

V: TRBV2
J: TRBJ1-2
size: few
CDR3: CASSESDRGAGYTF

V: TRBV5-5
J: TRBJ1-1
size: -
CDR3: CASSSGQGGNTEAFF

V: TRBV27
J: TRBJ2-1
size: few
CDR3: CASTEGGAYNEQFF

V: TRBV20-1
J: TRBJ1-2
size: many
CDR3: CSARASTGLPRGYTF

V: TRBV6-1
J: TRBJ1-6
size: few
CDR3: CASSVEGYNSPLHF

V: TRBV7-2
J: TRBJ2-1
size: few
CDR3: CASSLTPSGNNEQFF

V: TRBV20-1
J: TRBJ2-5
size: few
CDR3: CSARGLASQETQYF

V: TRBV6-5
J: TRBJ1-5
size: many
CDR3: CASSKSGGRGQPQHF

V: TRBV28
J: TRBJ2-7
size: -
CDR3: CASSLQGGGSYEQYF

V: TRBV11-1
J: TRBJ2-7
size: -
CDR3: CASSSRDRGHEGQYF